Below, 29 T cell receptor beta chains from the same sample are listed, as sequenced in a study of T cell repertoires in aging, cancer and after chemotherapy. Multiplex touch-down PCR with TRB-A/B primers amplified rearranged V-D-J TRB sequences. TCRdb processed the multiplex PCR reads anew with MiXCR; each CDR3 protein has one entry. The table shows more than 9,000 distinct CDR3 sequences, with roughly 32% occurring only once. Peripheral blood genomic DNA, not sorted cells or RNA, was the template. The sequenced material came from blood. The receptors originated from a human donor in good health.

The chain carries TRBV19 and TRBJ2-3, with D maybe TRBD2 (7 bases). The V and J ends lost 5 bases and 2 bases respectively, with 14 bases between them. In germline, CDR1 is LNHDA, CDR2 SQIVND (reference sequence). The CDR3 is 15 residues long. This CDR3 is CASSRAGADTDTQYF. As DNA, the CDR3 is TGTGCCAGTAGTCGGGCGGGGGCGGACACAGATACGCAGTATTTT.

The chain has TRBV7-2 and TRBJ1-2; D is uncertain. In germline, CDR1 is SGHTA, CDR2 FQGNSA. Trimming took off 4 bases at V and 8 bases at J, with 11 bases between the two ends. This CDR3 is built from 12 residues. CDR3 sequence: CASSSTTGGYTF. CDR3 nucleotide sequence: TGTGCCAGCAGCTCAACCACGGGGGGCTACACCTTC.

The genes are TRBV6-1 and TRBJ1-1, with 10 nucleotides matching TRBD1. This CDR3 is built from 14 residues. The trim removed 6 bases at V and 1 base at J, leaving 2 bases unmatched. Germline lookup yields CDR1 MNHNS and CDR2 SASEGT. Here the CDR3 DNA reads TGTGCCAGCAGGAGACAGGGGGCGAACACTGAAGCTTTCTTT. It codes for CASRRQGANTEAFF.

This clonotype has only a few counts. The chain employs TRBV27 and TRBJ1-2, with unresolved D. This CDR3 has 15 residues. The germline V gene has CDR1 MNHEY and CDR2 SMNVEV (reference sequence). V gave up 2 bases and J gave up 0 bases, with 10 bases separating them. CDR3 coding DNA: TGTGCCAGCAGTTTAGATCGCAGCACTAACTATGGCTACACCTTC. As protein: CASSLDRSTNYGYTF.

This clonotype was counted only a few times. The chain employs TRBV7-2 and TRBJ2-7; D perhaps matches TRBD2 (6 bases). Germline values: CDR1 SGHTA, CDR2 FQGNSA. The CDR3 has 14 residues. The V gene lost 0 bases and the J gene lost 6 bases, with 12 bases spanning the gap. CDR3 protein: CASSLARVGLEQYF. The CDR3 nucleotides read TGTGCCAGCAGCTTAGCGCGCGTGGGACTCGAGCAGTACTTC.

This clonotype is labeled as medium-sized. The chain recombines TRBV6-2 or TRBV6-3 with TRBJ2-6; D remains ambiguous. The CDR3 spans 14 residues. Germline CDR1 reads MNHEY; CDR2 reads SVGEGT. Trimming removed 6 bases at V and 2 bases at J, with 8 bases between. This chain's CDR3 is CASRLKPGANVLTF. CDR3 nucleotide sequence: TGTGCCAGCAGGCTGAAACCTGGGGCCAACGTCCTGACTTTC.

This clonotype has more than one count but fewer than ten. The J gene is TRBJ1-5, the V gene TRBV6-5; D unresolved. V was shortened by 2 bases and J by 7 bases, with 9 bases between the two germline ends. This CDR3 contains 13 residues. Germline lookup yields CDR1 MNHEY and CDR2 SVGAGI. The CDR3 bases are TGTGCCAGCAGTTACAATAGAGGCCAGCCCCAGCATTTT. Its protein is CASSYNRGQPQHF.

This chain links TRBV4-3 with TRBJ2-7; weak D call: TRBD2 (6 bases). CDR1 and CDR2 from the germline V gene are LGHNA and YSLEER. The CDR3 totals 15 residues. The V and J ends lost 1 base and 6 bases respectively, with 16 bases between them. CDR3 residues: CASSQGGDLLSEQYF. CDR3 DNA: TGCGCCAGCAGCCAAGGGGGGGATCTGTTAAGCGAGCAGTACTTC.

This clonotype is termed medium-sized (0.01 to 0.1%). The chain couples TRBV27 to TRBJ2-3; perhaps D is TRBD1 or TRBD2 (7 bases each). The V gene lost 6 bases and the J gene lost 0 bases, with 16 bases spanning the gap. CDR3 length equals 16 residues. The V gene's germline CDR1 is MNHEY and CDR2 SMNVEV (reference sequence). CDR3 sequence: CASSQGGPVSTDTQYF. The CDR3 DNA follows: TGTGCCAGCAGCCAGGGGGGGCCGGTGAGCACAGATACGCAGTATTTT.

The chain is built from TRBV10-3 and TRBJ2-1; D not resolved. Germline CDR1 reads ENHRY; CDR2 reads SYGVKD. The V and J ends lost 9 bases and 10 bases respectively, with 13 bases between them. The CDR3 totals 11 residues. CDR3 nucleotides: TGTGCCATTCGTGACACCTACGAGCAGTTCTTC. It codes for CAIRDTYEQFF.

This clonotype has a handful of counts. This chain uses TRBV6-1 with TRBJ2-2; D remains unclear. The CDR3 spans 15 residues. Germline V lookup: CDR1 MNHNS, CDR2 SASEGT. V was shortened by 4 bases and J by 2 bases, with 11 bases between the two germline ends. In DNA form, the CDR3 reads TGTGCCAGCAGTGGGGGTCATACAAACACCGGGGAGCTGTTTTTT. It is translated as CASSGGHTNTGELFF.

This clonotype has just a few counts. The rearrangement uses TRBV11-2 and TRBJ1-3; D is possibly TRBD1 (5 bases). There are 16 residues in the CDR3. CDR1 SGHAT and CDR2 FQNNGV come from the germline V gene. V was trimmed by 3 bases and J by 0 bases, leaving 12 bases between them. The DNA for the CDR3 is TGTGCCAGCAGCTTGTCGCGGGGGATCTCTGGAAACACCATATATTTT. Encoded protein: CASSLSRGISGNTIYF.

V and J are TRBV6-1 and TRBJ2-1; no reliable D call. The CDR3 runs to 11 residues. Looked up from germline, CDR1 is MNHNS and CDR2 is SASEGT. Trimming left V 6 bases short and J 10 bases short, with 10 bases between. Here the CDR3 reads CASREVNEQFF. CDR3 bases: TGTGCCAGCAGAGAGGTGAACGAGCAGTTCTTC.

This clonotype occurred a few times. The chain uses TRBV5-4 and TRBJ2-7; unclear D gene. CDR1 and CDR2 from the germline V gene are SGHNT and YYREEE (reference sequence). V was shortened by 3 bases and J by 4 bases, with 8 bases between the two germline ends. The CDR3 contains 12 residues. The CDR3 here is CASSSETYEQYF. For the CDR3, the DNA is TGTGCCAGCAGCTCGGAGACTTACGAGCAGTACTTC.

The rearrangement links TRBV6-5 to TRBJ2-7, with a possible D match to TRBD1 (6 bases). The germline V gene has CDR1 MNHEY and CDR2 SVGAGI. V was pared by 6 bases and J by 0 bases, with 18 bases between. This CDR3 is 16 amino acids long. In nucleotides, the CDR3 is TGTGCCAGCAGATATTCCCTACAGGGATCCTCCTACGAGCAGTACTTC. Translated, it gives CASRYSLQGSSYEQYF.

The chain couples TRBV6-1 to TRBJ1-5; D is unclear. V dropped 5 bases and J dropped 2 bases, with 13 bases sitting between them. CDR1 and CDR2 from the germline V gene are MNHNS and SASEGT. The CDR3 is made up of 15 amino acids. Here the CDR3 DNA reads TGTGCCAGCAGTTACCGGGTTATCGGCAATCAGCCCCAGCATTTT. Protein sequence: CASSYRVIGNQPQHF.

The chain is built from TRBV5-4 and TRBJ1-2; TRBD1 agrees at 7 bases. The CDR3 loop spans 16 amino acids. The germline V gene has CDR1 SGHNT and CDR2 YYREEE (reference sequence). The junction had 17 bases not matched to a gene; V was cut back by 4 bases and J by 8 bases. The CDR3 region is CASSTGNRGHTGGYTF. CDR3 nucleotide sequence: TGTGCCAGCAGCACGGGGAACAGGGGCCACACGGGAGGCTACACCTTC.

This chain uses TRBV6-1 with TRBJ2-3; D not certain. The V end lost 6 bases, the J end lost 4 bases, and 5 bases lay between the germline ends. CDR1 and CDR2 from the germline V gene are MNHNS and SASEGT. The CDR3 has 11 amino acids. CDR3 sequence: CASRRSDTQYF. CDR3 sequence (DNA): TGTGCCAGCAGGAGGTCAGATACGCAGTATTTT.

The rearrangement links TRBV6-1 to TRBJ2-7; 7 bases align to TRBD1. This CDR3 contains 16 residues. Germline V lookup: CDR1 MNHNS, CDR2 SASEGT. Trimming took 6 bases from V and 2 from J; bases not matched to a gene: 13. CDR3: CASRGPNRGETYEQYF. The CDR3 region has the DNA TGTGCCAGCAGGGGGCCCAACAGGGGCGAGACCTACGAGCAGTACTTC.

The CDR3 region is CASSYDSGEIPLHF. CDR3 coding DNA: TGTGCCAGCAGTTACGACTCAGGGGAGATACCCCTCCACTTT. This chain links TRBV6-4 with TRBJ1-6; D is perhaps TRBD1 (6 bases). The CDR3 contains 14 residues. In germline, CDR1 is MRHNA, CDR2 SNTAGT. V lost 5 bases and J 12 bases, leaving 17 bases between the germline ends.

In this sample, this clonotype turned up a few times. The chain carries TRBV27 and TRBJ1-6; D remains ambiguous. The CDR3 sequence is 17 residues long. With 3 bases removed from V and 0 bases from J, the gap between germline ends came to 12 bases. Germline V gene data show CDR1 as MNHEY and CDR2 as SMNVEV (reference sequence). The CDR3 bases are TGTGCCAGCAGTTTGTGGTCTGCGAGCTCCTATAATTCACCCCTCCACTTT. Its protein is CASSLWSASSYNSPLHF.

This clonotype has a handful of counts. The V call is TRBV11-3, the J call TRBJ2-1; 9 bases fit TRBD2. This CDR3 is built from 15 residues. Losses at the gene ends were 1 base for V and 8 bases for J; bases not matched to a gene: 6. CDR1 is SGHNT and CDR2 is YENEEA in the germline V gene. The CDR3 protein is CASSLGGTSFDEQFF. As DNA, the CDR3 is TGTGCCAGCAGCTTAGGGGGGACTAGCTTCGATGAGCAGTTCTTC.

V usage is TRBV20-1 and J usage is TRBJ1-2; D perhaps matches TRBD1 (6 bases). Germline loops: CDR1 DFQATT, CDR2 SNEGSKA (reference sequence). This CDR3 is built from 14 residues. V dropped 5 bases and J dropped 5 bases, with 18 bases sitting between them. CDR3 region: CSALNQGRGYGYTF. The DNA of the CDR3 is TGCAGTGCTCTAAACCAGGGGAGGGGTTATGGCTACACCTTC.

The chain links TRBV5-5 to TRBJ2-1; 8 bases match TRBD1. V was pared by 4 bases and J by 4 bases, with 10 bases of the junction left unmatched. Germline V gene lookup returns CDR1 SGHKS and CDR2 YYEKEE (reference sequence). This CDR3 contains 16 residues. In DNA form, the CDR3 reads TGTGCCAGCAGCCGGATCGACAGGGGACATTACAATGAGCAGTTCTTC. Translation gives CASSRIDRGHYNEQFF.

This clonotype turned up a few times. This chain connects TRBV19 to TRBJ1-2; TRBD1 matches at 9 bases. The CDR3 contains 16 residues. Germline-derived CDR1 and CDR2 are LNHDA and SQIVND (reference sequence). J was trimmed by 6 bases and V by 4 bases; bases with no gene match: 12. The CDR3 protein is CASSTTRQGGTNGYTF. CDR3 nucleotide sequence: TGTGCCAGTAGTACTACGCGACAGGGGGGGACCAATGGCTACACCTTC.

The chain links TRBV18 to TRBJ2-1; 9 bases match TRBD2. The junction had 10 bases not matched to a gene; V was cut back by 0 bases and J by 10 bases. The CDR3 totals 16 residues. Per the germline V gene, CDR1 is KGHSH and CDR2 is LQKENI. CDR3 coding DNA: TGTGCCAGCTCACCACCCGGGCGGGAGGGCCTCGGGGAGCAGTTCTTC. It codes for CASSPPGREGLGEQFF.

The V call is TRBV5-1, the J call TRBJ1-1; D remains unclear. Trimming removed 2 bases at V and 0 bases at J, with 17 bases between. CDR3 length: 17 residues. CDR1 is SGHRS and CDR2 is YFSETQ in the germline V gene. The CDR3 sequence is CASSFSAIEGLNTEAFF. DNA for the CDR3: TGCGCCAGCAGCTTCAGTGCAATTGAAGGGTTGAACACTGAAGCTTTCTTT.

The J gene is TRBJ1-1, the V gene TRBV7-2; the D gene is possibly TRBD1 (5 bases). Germline values: CDR1 SGHTA, CDR2 FQGNSA. Deletions cut 5 bases from V and 10 bases from J, with 23 bases between. The CDR3 covers 15 residues. CDR3: CASSRRARVEAGAFF. The CDR3 nucleotides read TGTGCCAGCAGCCGGAGGGCCAGGGTGGAGGCGGGAGCTTTCTTT.

This clonotype is termed medium-sized. The rearrangement uses TRBV30 and TRBJ2-1, with 9 nucleotides matching TRBD1. This CDR3 spans 15 amino acids. The trim removed 2 bases at V and 3 bases at J, leaving 5 bases unmatched. The germline V gene has CDR1 GTSNPN and CDR2 SVGIG (reference sequence). In DNA, the CDR3 is TGTGCCTGGAGTTCGGGACAGGGTAGCTACAATGAGCAGTTCTTC. Its translation is CAWSSGQGSYNEQFF.